This record looks at one T cell receptor (beta chain) sequence and its context. Its antigen is unknown. This CDR3 contains 14 residues. J lost 7 bases, V lost 3 bases, and 5 bases had no gene match. CDR1 and CDR2 (germline): SGHNT, YYREEE (reference sequence). This sample was taken from a study of cytomegalovirus exposure and HLA in healthy donors. Sequencing was performed with immunoSEQ multiplex PCR; in TCRdb, only in-frame clones are kept and a portion is missing. The sample has some 130,000 clones, 94% seen once; the top ten hold less than 2%. Points from the study as a whole: The study labeled 170 or so TCR beta chains cytomegalovirus-associated. The finding came from a later analysis; first-cohort TCR clusters tended to co-occur in the 130 or so validation repertoires. Three of the chains that were CMV-associated were confirmed in vitro to be specific for CMV antigens.

This chain connects TRBV5-4 to TRBJ2-1; 9 bases are shared with TRBD1. This TCR derives from a man aged 18 to 29 in good health and CMV-seropositive. The sequenced sample was PBMCs. The CDR3, as DNA: TGTGCCAGCAGCTCTGCCGGGACAGGGAATGAGCAGTTCTTC. Translating gives CASSSAGTGNEQFF.